The 2 T cell receptor beta chains presented below share a single source sample, sequenced in a study of response to subunit inactivated influenza vaccine. TCRdb independently ran MiXCR on the RT-PCR reads; one entry per CDR3 protein. The sample holds roughly 170,000 distinct CDR3 sequences, approximately 8.7% seen once. The sample consisted of non-naive T cells sorted from PBMCs, taken on the day of vaccination. The receptors were sampled from a man aged 50 to 59 who received an inactivated influenza vaccine.

This clonotype appeared many times. V gene TRBV18 combines with J gene TRBJ2-5; no firm D call. There are 14 residues in the CDR3. The V end was cut by 1 base, the J end by 5 bases, with 11 bases between. The germline V gene has CDR1 KGHSH and CDR2 LQKENI. The chain's CDR3 is CASSPLPSIETQYF. For the CDR3, the DNA is TGTGCCAGCTCACCACTTCCAAGCATCGAGACCCAGTACTTC. Filled out from reference TRBV18 and TRBJ2-5, the complete variable domain reads NAGVMQNPRHLVRRRGQEARLRCSPMKGHSHVYWYRQLPEEGLKFMVYLQKENIIDESGMPKERFSAEFPKEGPSILRIQQVVRGDSAAYFCASSPLPSIETQYFGPGTRLLVL.

This clonotype has ten or more counts. This rearrangement joins TRBV20-1 to TRBJ2-2, with TRBD2 matching over 10 bases. CDR1 DFQATT and CDR2 SNEGSKA come from the germline V gene (reference sequence). V was pared by 0 bases and J by 6 bases, with 7 bases of the junction left unmatched. CDR3 length: 16 residues. The CDR3 nucleotides read TGCAGTGCTAGAGAGAGTAGCGGGAGGTTCGCCGGGGAGCTGTTTTTT. Its translation is CSARESSGRFAGELFF.